These 7 T cell receptor beta chains were all obtained from the same sample, sequenced in a study of cytomegalovirus exposure and HLA in healthy donors. PCR involved 60 Vbeta and 13 Jbeta primers. Clones were sequenced by immunoSEQ multiplex PCR, and TCRdb holds only the in-frame ones, with some missing. In the table there are over 85,000 clones, approximately 69% of which are singletons. The sample taken for sequencing was PBMCs. These receptors were taken from a female donor in good health and CMV-seronegative.

The chain employs TRBV19 and TRBJ1-5; 7 nucleotides line up with TRBD1. This CDR3 contains 18 residues. Germline CDR1 reads LNHDA; CDR2 reads SQIVND (reference sequence). Losses at the gene ends were 1 base for V and 3 bases for J; bases not matched to a gene: 12. CDR3 DNA: TGTGCCAGTAGTATAGTAGGGGGCGCGGGAGGCCCCAATCAGCCCCAGCATTTT. It specifies CASSIVGGAGGPNQPQHF.

This clone was detected only once. The chain uses TRBV7-8 and TRBJ2-5; D possibly corresponds to TRBD1 (7 bases). From germline, CDR1 is SGHVS and CDR2 FQNEAQ. This CDR3 has 14 residues. V lost 2 bases and J 5 bases, leaving 12 bases between the germline ends. As DNA, the CDR3 is TGTGCCAGCAGCTTACTGGCAGGGGGGGAGACCCAGTACTTC. The encoded protein is CASSLLAGGETQYF. The variable domain in full, completed from reference TRBV7-8 and TRBJ2-5, reads GAGVSQSPRYKVAKRGQDVALRCDPISGHVSLFWYQQALGQGPEFLTYFQNEAQLDKSGLPSDRFFAERPEGSVSTLKIQRTQQEDSAVYLCASSLLAGGETQYFGPGTRLLVL.

The genes are TRBV2 and TRBJ1-4, with TRBD1 identical over 7 bases. The CDR3 length is 12 residues. Trimming removed 4 bases from V and 16 bases from J; junction bases left unmatched: 9. Germline lookup yields CDR1 SNHLY and CDR2 FYNNEI. The CDR3 is CASSAGQEVPFF. CDR3 nucleotide sequence: TGTGCCAGCAGTGCCGGACAGGAGGTTCCGTTTTTT.

This clone turned up a few times. V and J are TRBV27 and TRBJ2-2, with D possibly being TRBD1 (5 bases). Deletions cut 1 base from V and 6 bases from J, with 21 bases between. Germline V gene lookup returns CDR1 MNHEY and CDR2 SMNVEV (reference sequence). There are 18 residues in the CDR3. DNA for the CDR3: TGTGCCAGCAGTTTATTCCCCGGACATTGGCAAGGTGCCGGGGAGCTGTTTTTT. Translation gives CASSLFPGHWQGAGELFF.

V gene TRBV5-4 combines with J gene TRBJ2-1; D remains unclear. CDR3 length: 15 amino acids. V lost 1 base to trimming and J lost 4 bases, with 12 bases between them. The germline V gene encodes CDR1 SGHNT and CDR2 YYREEE (reference sequence). CDR3 residues: CASSLLALGYNEQFF. For the CDR3, the DNA is TGTGCCAGCAGCTTGCTTGCCCTCGGTTACAATGAGCAGTTCTTC.

The CDR3, as DNA: TGTGCCAGCAGCAGGAGCACGGTCTCCTACGAGCAGTACTTC. It translates to CASSRSTVSYEQYF. V is TRBV7-6 and J is TRBJ2-7; unclear D gene. From germline, CDR1 is SGHVS and CDR2 FNYEAQ. CDR3 size: 14 residues. V was trimmed by 5 bases and J by 0 bases, leaving 11 bases between them.

The chain uses TRBV9 and TRBJ2-1; D not resolved. Deletions cut 4 bases from V and 1 base from J, with 9 bases between. The CDR3 covers 14 residues. Germline CDR1 is SGDLS and CDR2 is YYNGEE. CDR3: CASSSGVSYNEQFF. In DNA form, the CDR3 reads TGTGCCAGCAGCTCCGGAGTGTCCTACAATGAGCAGTTCTTC.